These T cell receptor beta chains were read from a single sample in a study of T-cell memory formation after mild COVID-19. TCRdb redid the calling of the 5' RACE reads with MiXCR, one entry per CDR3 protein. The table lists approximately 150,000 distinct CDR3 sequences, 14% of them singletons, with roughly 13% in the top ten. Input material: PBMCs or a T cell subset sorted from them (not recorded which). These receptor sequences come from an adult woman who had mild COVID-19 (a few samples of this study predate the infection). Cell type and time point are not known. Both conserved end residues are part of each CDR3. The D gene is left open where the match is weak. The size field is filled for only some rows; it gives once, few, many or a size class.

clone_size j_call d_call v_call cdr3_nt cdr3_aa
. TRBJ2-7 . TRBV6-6 TGTGCCAGCAGTTACACAGTGGTCGGGTTGGAGTACGAGCAGTACTTC CASSYTVVGLEYEQYF
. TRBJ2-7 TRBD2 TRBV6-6 TGTGCCAGCAGTTACTTCGGGACTAGCGGGAGGATGAGGTACGAGCAGTACTTC CASSYFGTSGRMRYEQYF
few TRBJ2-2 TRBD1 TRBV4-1 TGCGCCAGCAGGCGGACAGGGGGGGACACCGGGGAGCTGTTTTTT CASRRTGGDTGELFF
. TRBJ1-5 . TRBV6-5 TGTGCCAGCAGTTCCGTCCTGGGAGGTCAGCCCCAGCATTTT CASSSVLGGQPQHF
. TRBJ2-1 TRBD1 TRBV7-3 TGTGCCAGCAGCTGGGACAGGGGGAGTAATGAGCAGTTCTTC CASSWDRGSNEQFF
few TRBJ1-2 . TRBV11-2 TGTGCCACACAGGGTTTAGGCCATGGCTACACCTTC CATQGLGHGYTF
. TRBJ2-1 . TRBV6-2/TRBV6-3 TGTGCCAGCAGTTACCCAGGGGTGGACAATGAGCAGTTCTTC CASSYPGVDNEQFF
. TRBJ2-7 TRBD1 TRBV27 TGTGCCAGCGGAACCCCCGCCAGGGGGCTTTCCGAGCAGTACTTC CASGTPARGLSEQYF
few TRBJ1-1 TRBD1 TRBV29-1 TGCAGCGTTGTGCGACAGGGTCCGAACACTGAAGCTTTCTTT CSVVRQGPNTEAFF
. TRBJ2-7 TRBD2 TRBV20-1 TGCAGTGCTAGAACTAGCGGGAGCGGGTACGAGCAGTACTTC CSARTSGSGYEQYF
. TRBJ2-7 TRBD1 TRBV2 TGTGCCAGCAGTGATGGACAGGGAGTCCACGAGCAGTACTTC CASSDGQGVHEQYF
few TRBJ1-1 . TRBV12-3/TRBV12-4 TGTGCCAGCAGTCACCCTCTGGGCCCTGAAGCTTTCTTT CASSHPLGPEAFF
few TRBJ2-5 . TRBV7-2 TGTGCCAGCAGCCCCCGGAGGGGGTTACAAGAGACCCAGTACTTC CASSPRRGLQETQYF
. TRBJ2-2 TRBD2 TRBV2 TGTGCCAGCAGTGTTCGCGGGGGGTTCACCGGGGAGCTGTTTTTT CASSVRGGFTGELFF
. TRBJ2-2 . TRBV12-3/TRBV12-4 TGTGCTTACGGGCCCAGAACCACCGGGGAGCTGTTTTTT CAYGPRTTGELFF
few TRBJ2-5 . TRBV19 TGTGCCAGTAGTATTGGGACACACCAAGAGACCCAGTACTTC CASSIGTHQETQYF
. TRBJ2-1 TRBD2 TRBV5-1 TGCGCCAGCAGCTTGAGACGGGAGGGCCATGAGCAGTTCTTC CASSLRREGHEQFF
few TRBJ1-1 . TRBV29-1 TGCAGCGTTGATGCAGGGATGTCCACTGAAGCTTTCTTT CSVDAGMSTEAFF
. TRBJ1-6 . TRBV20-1 TGCAGTGCTAGCGATCCGAGGCAGGGCGGTAATTCACCCCTCCACTTT CSASDPRQGGNSPLHF
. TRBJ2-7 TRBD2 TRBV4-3 TGCGCCAGCGGAGAGACTAGCGGATACGAGCAGTACTTC CASGETSGYEQYF
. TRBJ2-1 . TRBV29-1 TGCAGCGGAGCGGTCCGTAATGAGCAGTTCTTC CSGAVRNEQFF
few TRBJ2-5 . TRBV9 TGTGCCAGCAGGGGCGATGAAGAGACCCAGTACTTC CASRGDEETQYF
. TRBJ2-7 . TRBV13 TGTGCCAGCAGCCCAGAGCGGTACTACGAGCAGTACTTC CASSPERYYEQYF
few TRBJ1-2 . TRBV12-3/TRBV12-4 TGTGCCAGCAGCCGCGACCTTATCCCTAACTATGGCTACACCTTC CASSRDLIPNYGYTF
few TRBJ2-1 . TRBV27 TGTGCCAGCAGTTTACGTAAGAGGGATGAGCAGTTCTTC CASSLRKRDEQFF
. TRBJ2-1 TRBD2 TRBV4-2 TGTGCCAGCAGCCAAGAGCCTAAAATTTCGAAAGCGGGGATACCCTACAATGAGCAGTTCTTC CASSQEPKISKAGIPYNEQFF
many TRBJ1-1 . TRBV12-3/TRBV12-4 TGTGCCAGCAGCTTCGCCAACACTGAAGCTTTCTTT CASSFANTEAFF
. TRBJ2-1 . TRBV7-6 TGTGCCTCGGGGGCCGGGGAAAGCTCCTACAATGAGCAGTTCTTC CASGAGESSYNEQFF
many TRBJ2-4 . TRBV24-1 TGTGCCACCAGTGACACGAGGGGGGGCCAAATCATTCAGTACTTC CATSDTRGGQIIQYF
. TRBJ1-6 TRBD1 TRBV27 TGTGCAAGCAAGTCCCCTGGGACAGGTCGGGATTCACCCCTCCACTTT CASKSPGTGRDSPLHF
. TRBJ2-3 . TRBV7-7 TGTGCCAGCAGTCAATCGCAGGACTTTAGCACAGATACGCAGTATTTT CASSQSQDFSTDTQYF
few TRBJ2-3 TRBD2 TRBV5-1 TGCGCCAGCAGCTGGGGGACTAGCGGGAGCACAGATACGCAGTATTTT CASSWGTSGSTDTQYF
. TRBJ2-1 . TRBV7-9 TGTGCCAGCAGGCCACAGGGCGCGCCGCCTTACAATGAGCAGTTCTTC CASRPQGAPPYNEQFF
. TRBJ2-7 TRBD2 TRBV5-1 TGCGCCAGCAGCCGCATCCTGGGACTAGAGTCCTACGAGCAGTACTTC CASSRILGLESYEQYF
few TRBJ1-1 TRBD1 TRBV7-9 TGTGCCAGCAGCTTAGGGGTGGACAGGGTTCCGACTGAAGCTTTCTTT CASSLGVDRVPTEAFF
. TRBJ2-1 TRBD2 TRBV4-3 TGCGCCAGCAGCCCTAGTCTAGCGGGAAGCAATGAGCAGTTCTTC CASSPSLAGSNEQFF
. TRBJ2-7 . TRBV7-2 TGTGCCAGCAGCTTAACCGCCATAAGGTCCTACGAGCAGTACTTC CASSLTAIRSYEQYF
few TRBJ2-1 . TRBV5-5 TGTGCCAGCAGCTTGGGGGGAGGAGGTGAGCAGTTCTTC CASSLGGGGEQFF
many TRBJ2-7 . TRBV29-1 TGCAGCGCCCGGGACGCCTCCTACGAGCAGTACTTC CSARDASYEQYF
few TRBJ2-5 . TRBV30 TGTGCCTGGAGTGGATTGGGTTTTGAGACCCAGTACTTC CAWSGLGFETQYF
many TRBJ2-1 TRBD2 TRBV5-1 TGTGCCAGCAGCTTGGGACTAGCAGACTACAATGAGCAGTTCTTC CASSLGLADYNEQFF
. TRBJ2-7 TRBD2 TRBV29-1 TGCAGCGCCTACGGGGGGAAGGCCTACGAGCAGTACTTC CSAYGGKAYEQYF
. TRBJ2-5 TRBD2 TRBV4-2 TGTGCCAGCAGCCAAGGGGGGCCTAGCGGGAGCAAGACCCAGTACTTC CASSQGGPSGSKTQYF
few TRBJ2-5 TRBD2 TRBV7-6 TGTGCCAGCAGCTCGGGACTAGCGGGAGAAGAGACCCAGTACTTC CASSSGLAGEETQYF
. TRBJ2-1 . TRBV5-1 TGCGCCAGCAGCCCAAATAAAGACAGGGGCGAGAAGTCCGGGACTACCTACAATGAGCAGTTCTTC CASSPNKDRGEKSGTTYNEQFF
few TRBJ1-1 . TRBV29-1 TGCAGCGTTGTGGTCCGAGACACTGAAGCTTTCTTT CSVVVRDTEAFF
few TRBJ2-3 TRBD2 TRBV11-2 TGTGCCAGCAGCTTCCCCGGGGCGGGAGTTGAGTTGGGCACAGATACGCAGTATTTT CASSFPGAGVELGTDTQYF
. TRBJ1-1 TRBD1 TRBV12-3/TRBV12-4 TGTGCCAGCACCAGGGGGCCGCTGAACACTGAAGCTTTCTTT CASTRGPLNTEAFF
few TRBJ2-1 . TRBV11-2 TGTGCCAGCAGCTCGGGACGCCAGTTCTACAATGAGCAGTTCTTC CASSSGRQFYNEQFF